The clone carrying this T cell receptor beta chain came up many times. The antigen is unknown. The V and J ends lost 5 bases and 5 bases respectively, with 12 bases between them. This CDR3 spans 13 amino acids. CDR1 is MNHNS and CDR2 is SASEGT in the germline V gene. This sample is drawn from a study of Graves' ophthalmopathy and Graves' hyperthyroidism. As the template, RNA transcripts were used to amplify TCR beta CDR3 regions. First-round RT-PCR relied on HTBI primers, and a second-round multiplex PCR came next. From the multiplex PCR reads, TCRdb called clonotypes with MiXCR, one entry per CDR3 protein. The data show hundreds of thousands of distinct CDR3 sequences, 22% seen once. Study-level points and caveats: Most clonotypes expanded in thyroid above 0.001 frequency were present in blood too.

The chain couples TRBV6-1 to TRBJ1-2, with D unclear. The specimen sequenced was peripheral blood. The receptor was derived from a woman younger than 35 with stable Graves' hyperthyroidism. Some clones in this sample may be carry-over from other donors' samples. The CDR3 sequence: CASSPGPLYGYTF. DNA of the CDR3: TGTGCCAGCAGTCCCGGGCCCTTATATGGCTACACCTTC.